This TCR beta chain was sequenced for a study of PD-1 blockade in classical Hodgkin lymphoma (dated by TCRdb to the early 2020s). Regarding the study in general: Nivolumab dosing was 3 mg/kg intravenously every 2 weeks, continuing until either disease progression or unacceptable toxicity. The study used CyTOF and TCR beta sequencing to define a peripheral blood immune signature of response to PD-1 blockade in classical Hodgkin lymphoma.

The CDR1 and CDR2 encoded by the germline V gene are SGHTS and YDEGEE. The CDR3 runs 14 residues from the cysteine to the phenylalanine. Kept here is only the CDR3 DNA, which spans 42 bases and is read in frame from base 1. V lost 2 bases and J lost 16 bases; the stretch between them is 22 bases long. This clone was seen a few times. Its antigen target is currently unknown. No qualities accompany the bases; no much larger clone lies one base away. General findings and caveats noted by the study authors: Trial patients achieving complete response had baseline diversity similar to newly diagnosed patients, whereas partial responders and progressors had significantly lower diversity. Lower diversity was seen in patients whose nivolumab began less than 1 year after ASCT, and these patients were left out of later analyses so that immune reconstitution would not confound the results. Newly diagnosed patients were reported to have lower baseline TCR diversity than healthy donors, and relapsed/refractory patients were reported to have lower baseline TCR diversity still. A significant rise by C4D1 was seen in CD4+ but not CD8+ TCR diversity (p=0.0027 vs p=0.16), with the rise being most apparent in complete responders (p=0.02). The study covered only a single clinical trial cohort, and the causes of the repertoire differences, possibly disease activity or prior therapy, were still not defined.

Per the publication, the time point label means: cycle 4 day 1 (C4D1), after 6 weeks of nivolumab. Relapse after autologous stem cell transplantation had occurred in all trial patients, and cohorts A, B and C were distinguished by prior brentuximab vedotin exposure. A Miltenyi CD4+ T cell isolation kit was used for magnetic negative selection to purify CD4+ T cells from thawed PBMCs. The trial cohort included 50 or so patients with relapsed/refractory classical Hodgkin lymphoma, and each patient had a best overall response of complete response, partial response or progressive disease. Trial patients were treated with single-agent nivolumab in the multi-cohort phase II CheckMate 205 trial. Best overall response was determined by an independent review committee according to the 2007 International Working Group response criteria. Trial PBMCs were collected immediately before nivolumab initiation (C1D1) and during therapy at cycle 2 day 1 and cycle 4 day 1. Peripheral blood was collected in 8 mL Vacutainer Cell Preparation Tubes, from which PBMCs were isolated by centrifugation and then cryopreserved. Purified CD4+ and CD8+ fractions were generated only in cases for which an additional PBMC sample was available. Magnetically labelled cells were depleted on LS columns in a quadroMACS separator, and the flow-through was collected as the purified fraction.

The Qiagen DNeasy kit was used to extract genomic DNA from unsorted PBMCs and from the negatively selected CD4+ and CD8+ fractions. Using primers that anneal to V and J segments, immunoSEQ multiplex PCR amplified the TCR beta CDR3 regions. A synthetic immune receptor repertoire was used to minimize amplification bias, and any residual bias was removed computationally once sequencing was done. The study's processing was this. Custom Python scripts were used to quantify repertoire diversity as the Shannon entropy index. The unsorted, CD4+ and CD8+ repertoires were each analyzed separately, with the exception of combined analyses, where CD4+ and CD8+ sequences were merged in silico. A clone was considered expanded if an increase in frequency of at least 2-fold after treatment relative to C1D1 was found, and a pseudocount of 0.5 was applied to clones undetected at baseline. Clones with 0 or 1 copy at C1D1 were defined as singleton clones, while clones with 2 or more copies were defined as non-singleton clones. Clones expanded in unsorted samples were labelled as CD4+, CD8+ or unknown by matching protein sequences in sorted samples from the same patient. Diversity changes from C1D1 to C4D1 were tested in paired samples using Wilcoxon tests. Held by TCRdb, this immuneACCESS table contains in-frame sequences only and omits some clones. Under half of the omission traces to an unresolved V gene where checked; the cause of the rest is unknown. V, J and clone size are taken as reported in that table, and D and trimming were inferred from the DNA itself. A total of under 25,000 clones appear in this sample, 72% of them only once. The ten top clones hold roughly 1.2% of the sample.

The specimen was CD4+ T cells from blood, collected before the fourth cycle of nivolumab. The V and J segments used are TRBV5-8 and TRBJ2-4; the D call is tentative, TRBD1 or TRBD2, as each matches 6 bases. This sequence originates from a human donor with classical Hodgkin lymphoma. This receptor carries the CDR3 CASSLLTTGGVGYF. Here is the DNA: TGTGCCAGCAGCTTACTCACGACAGGAGGGGTGGGTTACTTC.